This T cell receptor beta chain emerged from a study of OX40 agonist ivuxolimab in advanced cancers. Background on the study: In three patients, partial responses were observed, one with hepatocellular carcinoma and two with cutaneous melanoma.

Prior autoimmune disease or systemic immunosuppression barred patients. Sampling of blood occurred at baseline, cycle 4 day 1, and cycle 7 day 1. TCRdb's table, derived via immunoSEQ multiplex PCR, lists solely in-frame clones and lacks some. This repertoire shows about 74,000 clones, 84% found once; its top ten account for more than 2%. Trimming left V 3 bases short and J 0 bases short, with 14 bases between. This CDR3 comprises 16 residues. In germline, CDR1 is MNHEY, CDR2 SVGAGI. The rearrangement joins TRBV6-5 to TRBJ1-1; D not resolved. The sequences come from CD4+ or CD8+ T cells sorted from blood, collected in a trial of the OX40 agonist ivuxolimab. The origin of this receptor is an adult with an advanced solid tumor such as melanoma, head and neck, liver or kidney cancer. The CDR3 here is CASSYRGTAMNTEAFF. The CDR3 DNA reads TGTGCCAGCAGTTATCGGGGAACAGCCATGAACACTGAAGCTTTCTTT.